This T cell receptor (beta chain) was found in a study of cytomegalovirus exposure and HLA in healthy donors. Whole-study findings and limits: There were a few CMV-associated chains whose specificity for CMV antigens was confirmed in vitro.

To note about this clone: The antigen remains unidentified.

Per the germline V gene, CDR1 is GTSNPN and CDR2 is SVGIG (reference sequence). Losses at the gene ends were 1 base for V and 8 bases for J; bases not matched to a gene: 7. The CDR3 totals 14 residues. The PCR used 60 Vbeta and 13 Jbeta primers. The protocol was immunoSEQ multiplex PCR, while the TCRdb copy is restricted to in-frame clones and leaves out a portion. The sample table sets out approximately 210,000 clones. The chain has TRBV30 and TRBJ2-1, with TRBD2 matching over 8 bases. The origin of this receptor is a woman aged 25 to 39 in good health and CMV-seropositive. The specimen sequenced was PBMCs. The CDR3: CAWSGKRELDEQFF. The CDR3 DNA follows: TGTGCCTGGAGTGGCAAGCGGGAGTTGGATGAGCAGTTCTTC.